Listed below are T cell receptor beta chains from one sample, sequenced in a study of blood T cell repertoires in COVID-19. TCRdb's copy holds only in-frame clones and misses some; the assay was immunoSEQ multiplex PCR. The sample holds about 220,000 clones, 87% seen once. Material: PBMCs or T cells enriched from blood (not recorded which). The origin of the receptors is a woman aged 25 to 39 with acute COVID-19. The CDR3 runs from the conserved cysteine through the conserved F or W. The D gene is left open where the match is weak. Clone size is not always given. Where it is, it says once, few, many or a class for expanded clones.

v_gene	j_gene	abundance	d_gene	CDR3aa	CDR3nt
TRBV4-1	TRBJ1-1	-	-	CASSQGQDGYTEAFF	TGCGCCAGCAGCCAAGGTCAGGATGGGTACACTGAAGCTTTCTTT
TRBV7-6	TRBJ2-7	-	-	CASSFEADGREQYF	TGTGCCAGCAGCTTTGAAGCCGACGGGAGAGAGCAGTACTTC
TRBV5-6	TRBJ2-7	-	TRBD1	CASSLGTGEIEQYF	TGTGCCAGCAGCTTGGGGACAGGGGAAATCGAGCAGTACTTC
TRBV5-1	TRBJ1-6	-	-	CASRGENSPLHF	TGCGCCAGCAGGGGAGAGAATTCACCCCTCCACTTT
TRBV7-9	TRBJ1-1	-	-	CATGIVTEAFF	TGTGCCACCGGGATTGTTACTGAAGCTTTCTTT
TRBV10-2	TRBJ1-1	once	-	CASSESKRRSTEAFF	TGCGCCAGCAGTGAGTCGAAACGGAGGAGCACTGAAGCTTTCTTT
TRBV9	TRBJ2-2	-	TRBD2	CASSASGLQDANTGELFF	TGTGCCAGCAGCGCCTCGGGACTACAAGACGCGAACACCGGGGAGCTGTTTTTT
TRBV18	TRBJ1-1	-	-	CASSPSELRGAEAFF	TGTGCCAGCTCACCCTCAGAACTCCGAGGTGCTGAAGCTTTCTTT
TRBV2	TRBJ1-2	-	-	CASSEGQRPYTF	TGTGCCAGCAGTGAAGGACAGAGACCCTACACCTTC
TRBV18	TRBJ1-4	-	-	CASSRQEDEKLFF	TGTGCCAGCTCACGCCAGGAAGATGAAAAACTGTTTTTT
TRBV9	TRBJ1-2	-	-	CASSVAGGGAWNGYTF	TGTGCCAGCAGCGTAGCAGGTGGAGGGGCTTGGAATGGCTACACCTTC
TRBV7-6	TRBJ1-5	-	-	CASSFGVNQPQHF	TGTGCCAGCAGCTTCGGGGTCAATCAGCCCCAGCATTTT
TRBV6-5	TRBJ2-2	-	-	CAIYTGSLNTGELFF	TGTGCCATCTATACAGGGTCCCTGAACACCGGGGAGCTGTTTTTT
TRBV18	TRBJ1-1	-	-	CASSPQGLNTEAFF	TGTGCCAGCTCACCCCAGGGGCTCAACACTGAAGCTTTCTTT
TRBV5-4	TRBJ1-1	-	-	CASSFDRMNTEAFF	TGTGCCAGCAGCTTTGACAGGATGAACACTGAAGCTTTCTTT
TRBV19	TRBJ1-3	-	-	CASRERGNSGNTIYF	TGTGCCAGTAGGGAGAGGGGGAACTCTGGAAACACCATATATTTT
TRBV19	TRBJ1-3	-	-	CASSPGDTGNTIYF	TGTGCCAGTAGTCCAGGGGACACTGGAAACACCATATATTTT
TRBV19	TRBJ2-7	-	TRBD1	CASASGTGNYEQYF	TGTGCCAGTGCTTCCGGGACAGGCAATTACGAGCAGTACTTC
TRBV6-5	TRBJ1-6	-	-	CASSYLRPNSPLHF	TGTGCCAGCAGTTACCTGAGGCCTAATTCACCCCTCCACTTT
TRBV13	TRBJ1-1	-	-	CATGGQTNTEAFF	TGTGCCACCGGCGGACAGACGAACACTGAAGCTTTCTTT
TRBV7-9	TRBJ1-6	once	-	CASSLVSSYNSPLHF	TGTGCCAGCAGCTTAGTTAGCTCCTATAATTCACCCCTCCACTTT
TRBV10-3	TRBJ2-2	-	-	CAISPPLTGELFF	TGTGCCATCAGTCCTCCACTCACCGGGGAGCTGTTTTTT
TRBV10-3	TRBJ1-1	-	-	CAISASPGRRLTNTEAFF	TGTGCCATCAGCGCCTCGCCTGGCAGGAGGTTAACGAACACTGAAGCTTTCTTT
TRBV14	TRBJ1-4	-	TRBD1	CASSARLGTGTPGDEKLFF	TGTGCCAGCAGCGCGAGGTTAGGGACAGGAACCCCCGGGGATGAAAAACTGTTTTTT
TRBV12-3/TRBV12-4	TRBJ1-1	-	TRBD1	CASSPGTGPEAFF	TGTGCCAGCAGTCCCGGGACAGGCCCCGAAGCTTTCTTT
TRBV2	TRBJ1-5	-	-	CASSDFPTSSNQPQHF	TGTGCCAGCAGTGACTTTCCGACAAGTAGCAATCAGCCCCAGCATTTT
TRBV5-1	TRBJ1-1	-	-	CASSLAYRARGAFF	TGCGCCAGCAGCTTGGCTTACAGGGCCCGAGGAGCTTTCTTT